This T cell receptor beta chain was observed in a study of blood T cell repertoires in COVID-19. Study context: COVID-19 samples collected from the United States, Italy and Spain covered acute and convalescent phases. The analysed material was cDNA or gDNA that came from T cells, B-cell-depleted T cells, or PBMCs.

There are 14 residues in the CDR3. Germline lookup yields CDR1 MNHEY and CDR2 SMNVEV (reference sequence). V dropped 5 bases and J dropped 4 bases, with 12 bases sitting between them. Original processing notes: Cell counts per sample came from amplifying reference gene primers. Method: immunoSEQ multiplex PCR; TCRdb's copy keeps in-frame clones and lacks some. The D gene and trimming were derived from the DNA, and the V and J assignments and clone size from that table. The table has 25,000 to 30,000 clones, roughly 90% seen once. This chain links TRBV27 with TRBJ2-1; D might be TRBD2 (5 bases). This clonotype originated in a human donor in a cohort sampled during active COVID-19. What was sequenced was peripheral blood. The CDR3, as DNA: TGTGCCAGCAGTGGAGTAGCGAGGTACAATGAGCAGTTCTTC. Its translation: CASSGVARYNEQFF.